This passage covers 28 T cell receptor beta chains from one sample sequenced in a study of T cell changes during pregnancy in multiple sclerosis. Clones were sequenced by immunoSEQ multiplex PCR, and TCRdb holds only the in-frame ones, with some missing. Altogether about 39,000 clones are present, around nine tenths being singletons, with the ten largest covering 0.35% to 0.45%. This material consisted of CD4+ T cells from peripheral blood mononuclear cells, taken in the third trimester of pregnancy. These receptors all come from a female donor in good health, enrolled as a control in a pregnancy study.

The rearrangement links TRBV6-1 to TRBJ2-1; a possible D gene is TRBD1 (6 bases). This CDR3 comprises 16 residues. Trimming took off 2 bases at V and 0 bases at J, with 11 bases between the two ends. CDR1 MNHNS and CDR2 SASEGT come from the germline V gene. The CDR3 is CASSEMGASSYNEQFF. DNA for the CDR3: TGTGCCAGCAGTGAAATGGGGGCGAGCTCCTACAATGAGCAGTTCTTC.

The V and J genes are TRBV19 and TRBJ2-5; possibly TRBD1 for D (6 bases). The CDR3 spans 16 residues. Per the germline V gene, CDR1 is LNHDA and CDR2 is SQIVND (reference sequence). Between the trimmed V and J ends, which lost 1 base and 3 bases, there was a span of 15 bases. This chain's CDR3 is CASSIGTGRYEETQYF. In nucleotides, the CDR3 is TGTGCCAGTAGTATAGGTACAGGGAGATACGAAGAGACCCAGTACTTC.

The chain has TRBV18 and TRBJ1-4; D remains ambiguous. V shed 5 bases and J shed 0 bases, with 19 bases lying between them. The CDR3 runs 18 residues. Germline CDR1 and CDR2: KGHSH and LQKENI. The CDR3 DNA follows: TGTGCCAGCTCAGGGTTGGGCCTCTCACACTCAACTAATGAAAAACTGTTTTTT. Encoded protein: CASSGLGLSHSTNEKLFF.

V and J are TRBV7-8 and TRBJ2-1; D possibly corresponds to TRBD2 (5 bases). The CDR3 contains 15 residues. From germline, CDR1 is SGHVS and CDR2 FQNEAQ. The V and J ends lost 3 bases and 8 bases respectively, with 17 bases between them. The chain's CDR3 is CASSLVSGLRDEQFF. CDR3 coding DNA: TGTGCCAGCAGCTTGGTATCGGGGTTACGCGATGAGCAGTTCTTC.

The chain couples TRBV2 to TRBJ1-4; D is perhaps TRBD1 (5 bases). Trimming removed 6 bases at V and 5 bases at J, with 10 bases between. The germline V gene has CDR1 SNHLY and CDR2 FYNNEI. This CDR3 spans 13 amino acids. The CDR3 region has the DNA TGTGCCAGCAGCGGGGGTTACAATGAAAAACTGTTTTTT. This gives the protein CASSGGYNEKLFF.

The J gene is TRBJ1-2, the V gene TRBV28; TRBD1 matches at 7 bases. Per the germline V gene, CDR1 is MDHEN and CDR2 is SYDVKM. The CDR3 contains 12 residues. The V and J ends lost 9 bases and 8 bases, in that order; junction bases with no gene match: 9. CDR3 loop: CASGQAAGGYTF. The CDR3 nucleotides read TGTGCCAGTGGACAGGCCGCGGGGGGCTACACCTTC.

The chain carries TRBV7-8 and TRBJ2-4; D possibly corresponds to TRBD1 (6 bases). The V and J ends lost 10 bases and 0 bases respectively, with 13 bases between them. The CDR3 covers 14 residues. Per the germline V gene, CDR1 is SGHVS and CDR2 is FQNEAQ. CDR3 coding DNA: TGTGCCACTGCCGGACAGCTAGCCAAAAACATTCAGTACTTC. Protein product: CATAGQLAKNIQYF.

This chain links TRBV6-1 with TRBJ1-1, with 9 bases identical to TRBD1. The V gene end was trimmed by 5 bases and the J gene end by 8 bases; junction bases not matched to a gene: 6. Looked up from germline, CDR1 is MNHNS and CDR2 is SASEGT. The CDR3 sequence is 13 residues long. The CDR3 DNA reads TGTGCCAGCAGTCCACCGGGACAGGGAGAAGCTTTCTTT. Its translation: CASSPPGQGEAFF.

The chain links TRBV5-4 to TRBJ2-3; unclear D gene. Germline CDR1 is SGHNT and CDR2 is YYREEE (reference sequence). V was clipped by 2 bases and J by 2 bases, with 15 bases between them. This CDR3 comprises 16 residues. The CDR3 nucleotides read TGTGCCAGCAGCTTCCGACTGGAAACCTACACAGATACGCAGTATTTT. This gives the protein CASSFRLETYTDTQYF.

The rearrangement joins TRBV5-1 to TRBJ2-1, with D unclear. V gave up 4 bases and J gave up 15 bases, with 14 bases separating them. Per the germline V gene, CDR1 is SGHRS and CDR2 is YFSETQ. The CDR3 sequence is 11 residues long. CDR3 sequence: CASSLDVVWFF. CDR3 nucleotides: TGCGCCAGCAGCCTAGATGTGGTGTGGTTCTTC. Drawing the rest from reference TRBV5-1 and TRBJ2-1, the complete variable domain is KAGVTQTPRYLIKTRGQQVTLSCSPISGHRSVSWYQQTPGQGLQFLFEYFSETQRNKGNFPGRFSGRQFSNSRSEMNVSTLELGDSALYLCASSLDVVWFFGPGTRLTVL.

Here the CDR3 reads CASSSGGTTFLQETQYF. The CDR3, as DNA: TGTGCCAGCAGCTCAGGAGGGACTACCTTCCTCCAAGAGACCCAGTACTTC. The J gene is TRBJ2-5, the V gene TRBV4-2; 7 positions match TRBD2. CDR3 size: 17 residues. Germline V lookup: CDR1 LGHNA, CDR2 YNFKEQ. V was clipped by 5 bases and J by 1 base; unmatched bases: 13.

This chain joins TRBV9 and TRBJ2-5; 7 bases match TRBD2. The germline gives CDR1 SGDLS, CDR2 YYNGEE. This CDR3 is 13 amino acids long. With 1 base clipped from V and 5 bases from J, the junction kept 2 bases outside the gene matches. The CDR3 nucleotides read TGTGCCAGCAGCGTAAGCGGGACGGAGACCCAGTACTTC. Its protein product is CASSVSGTETQYF.

The chain has TRBV14 and TRBJ2-1, with D perhaps TRBD2 (5 bases). The CDR3 contains 16 residues. Germline V lookup: CDR1 SGHDN, CDR2 FVKESK. The germline V and J ends were trimmed by 4 bases and 2 bases, with 15 bases remaining between them. The DNA for the CDR3 is TGTGCCAGCAGCCCACGCACCCGCGGGCCCTACAATGAGCAGTTCTTC. Protein sequence: CASSPRTRGPYNEQFF.

The V call is TRBV10-3, the J call TRBJ2-3; 8 nucleotides match TRBD2. V was pared by 9 bases and J by 1 base, with 6 bases of the junction left unmatched. CDR3 length: 14 amino acids. CDR1 and CDR2 (germline): ENHRY, SYGVKD. The CDR3 DNA reads as TGTGCCATATCCCTCGGGGGGGGCACAGATACGCAGTATTTT. Translating it yields CAISLGGGTDTQYF.

This clone was seen only a few times. This chain uses TRBV10-3 with TRBJ1-3, with D hard to call. V lost 0 bases and J 4 bases, leaving 4 bases between the germline ends. The germline CDR1 and CDR2 sequences are ENHRY and SYGVKD. The CDR3 has 13 residues. Here the CDR3 DNA reads TGTGCCATCAGTGAGTCGGAGGGAAACACCATATATTTT. Amino acid sequence: CAISESEGNTIYF.

The chain links TRBV11-2 to TRBJ2-2; TRBD1 agrees at 9 bases. This CDR3 has 15 amino acids. The V gene end was trimmed by 3 bases and the J gene end by 6 bases; junction bases not matched to a gene: 5. Germline V CDR1 and CDR2: SGHAT, FQNNGV. For the CDR3, the DNA is TGTGCCAGCAGCTTCAACAGGGGGCGTTCCGGGGAGCTGTTTTTT. As protein: CASSFNRGRSGELFF.

This chain uses TRBV28 with TRBJ1-5, with D perhaps matching TRBD1 (5 bases). V was pared by 6 bases and J by 1 base, with 10 bases between. CDR1 and CDR2 from the germline V gene are MDHEN and SYDVKM. This CDR3 has 14 residues. This CDR3 reads CASRPGGSNQPQHF. CDR3 coding DNA: TGTGCCAGCAGACCCGGGGGGAGCAATCAGCCCCAGCATTTT.

The genes are TRBV7-6 and TRBJ1-1; unclear D gene. Trimming left V 4 bases short and J 4 bases short, with 10 bases between. Germline-derived CDR1 and CDR2 are SGHVS and FNYEAQ. The CDR3 length is 13 residues. As DNA, the CDR3 is TGTGCCAGCAGCTCACTAATTTCCACTGAAGCTTTCTTT. This encodes CASSSLISTEAFF. The full variable domain, its missing parts supplied by reference TRBV7-6 and TRBJ1-1, is GAGVSQSPRYKVTKRGQDVALRCDPISGHVSLYWYRQALGQGPEFLTYFNYEAQQDKSGLPNDRFSAERPEGSISTLTIQRTEQRDSAMYRCASSSLISTEAFFGQGTRLTVV.

V and J are TRBV12-5 and TRBJ2-1, with TRBD2 matching over 12 bases. After removal of 2 bases from V and 10 bases from J, the junction contained 3 bases not matched to a gene. The CDR3 totals 14 residues. Germline CDR1 reads LGHNT; CDR2 reads FRNRAP. CDR3 amino acids: CASGLLAGGGEQFF. The DNA for the CDR3 is TGTGCTAGTGGTTTGCTAGCGGGAGGGGGGGAGCAGTTCTTC. Full variable domain (missing parts from reference TRBV12-5 and TRBJ2-1): DARVTQTPRHKVTEMGQEVTMRCQPILGHNTVFWYRQTMMQGLELLAYFRNRAPLDDSGMPKDRFSAEMPDATLATLKIQPSEPRDSAVYFCASGLLAGGGEQFFGPGTRLTVL.

This clone was seen once. CDR3 DNA sequence: TGCGCCAGCAGCTTGGGCAGACAAGAGACCCAGTACTTC. It translates to CASSLGRQETQYF. J is TRBJ2-5 and V is TRBV5-1; D uncertain. The CDR3 length is 13 residues. V lost 0 bases and J lost 2, with 5 bases in between. Germline loops: CDR1 SGHRS, CDR2 YFSETQ.

CDR3 loop: CASSVLAGSYEQYF. The CDR3 nucleotides are TGTGCCAGCAGCGTTCTAGCGGGGTCCTACGAGCAGTACTTC. The chain links TRBV7-9 to TRBJ2-7; TRBD2 matches 9 bases. CDR3 size: 14 residues. The J segment lost 1 base and the V segment lost 5 bases, leaving 3 bases of the junction unmatched. Germline V gene sequence: CDR1 SEHNR, CDR2 FQNEAQ (reference sequence).

The chain employs TRBV7-2 and TRBJ1-2, with a weak D call TRBD1 (5 bases). Between the trimmed V and J ends, which lost 6 bases and 2 bases, there was a span of 19 bases. The CDR3 has 16 amino acids. Germline values: CDR1 SGHTA, CDR2 FQGNSA. DNA for the CDR3: TGTGCCAGCAGTTCGGATCGGGGGACCTCGAACTATGGCTACACCTTC. As protein: CASSSDRGTSNYGYTF.

This sequence joins TRBV11-2 and TRBJ2-4, with D unclear. Trimming removed 4 bases at V and 1 base at J, with 14 bases between. Per germline, CDR1 SGHAT and CDR2 FQNNGV. The CDR3 has 16 amino acids. CDR3 loop: CASSSTLIGAKNIQYF. CDR3 bases: TGTGCCAGCAGCTCTACACTCATCGGGGCCAAAAACATTCAGTACTTC.

The CDR3 region has the DNA TGCGCCAGCAGCTACGGACTGTCATCCGGGACAGAGAATGAAAAACTGTTTTTT. Translation gives CASSYGLSSGTENEKLFF. The chain is built from TRBV5-1 and TRBJ1-4; TRBD1 aligns across 7 bases. CDR3 length: 18 residues. After removal of 3 bases from V and 5 bases from J, the junction contained 16 bases not matched to a gene. Germline CDR1 and CDR2: SGHRS and YFSETQ.

This chain links TRBV6-5 with TRBJ1-4; D unresolved. Trimming removed 1 base at V and 4 bases at J, with 7 bases between. From germline, CDR1 is MNHEY and CDR2 SVGAGI. The CDR3 contains 14 residues. The CDR3 loop is CASSYWQNNEKLFF. The DNA of the CDR3 is TGTGCCAGCAGTTACTGGCAGAATAATGAAAAACTGTTTTTT.

This clone was observed a few times. The chain links TRBV30 to TRBJ2-3; 9 positions agree with TRBD2. Looked up from germline, CDR1 is GTSNPN and CDR2 is SVGIG (reference sequence). The CDR3 spans 15 residues. The V segment lost 3 bases and the J segment 0 bases; nucleotides outside the gene matches: 4. The DNA of the CDR3 is TGTGCCTGGAGACGACTAGCGGCGAGCACAGATACGCAGTATTTT. Translating it yields CAWRRLAASTDTQYF.

The chain recombines TRBV19 with TRBJ2-1; no reliable D call. Germline loops: CDR1 LNHDA, CDR2 SQIVND (reference sequence). The CDR3 runs to 14 residues. V was trimmed by 1 base and J by 3 bases, leaving 7 bases between them. The DNA of the CDR3 is TGTGCCAGTAGTATAGTCCCGGGCTACAATGAGCAGTTCTTC. This gives the protein CASSIVPGYNEQFF.

The rearrangement links TRBV12-5 to TRBJ2-3; 8 bases agree with TRBD2. Trimming at V came to 3 bases and at J to 6 bases, leaving 2 bases not matched to a gene. Germline values: CDR1 LGHNT, CDR2 FRNRAP. The CDR3 sequence is 13 residues long. The CDR3 nucleotides read TGTGCTAGTGGTTTAGCGGGAGCTGATACGCAGTATTTT. It codes for CASGLAGADTQYF. Full variable domain (missing parts from reference TRBV12-5 and TRBJ2-3): DARVTQTPRHKVTEMGQEVTMRCQPILGHNTVFWYRQTMMQGLELLAYFRNRAPLDDSGMPKDRFSAEMPDATLATLKIQPSEPRDSAVYFCASGLAGADTQYFGPGTRLTVL.